These 10 T cell receptor beta chains came from one sample sequenced in a study of blood T cell repertoires in COVID-19. Measured with immunoSEQ multiplex PCR; TCRdb has only the in-frame clones, and not every one. The profile shows 280,000 or so clones, approximately 86% of them singletons. The specimen sequenced was peripheral blood. The receptors here all came from a woman in her thirties who had recovered from COVID-19.

The genes are TRBV19 and TRBJ2-1, with unresolved D. CDR1 LNHDA and CDR2 SQIVND come from the germline V gene (reference sequence). V was pared by 9 bases and J by 0 bases, with 15 bases between. This CDR3 contains 15 residues. CDR3: CASHPTTSSYNEQFF. For the CDR3, the DNA is TGTGCCAGCCACCCGACGACAAGCTCCTACAATGAGCAGTTCTTC.

Only a few counts were recorded for this clone. The chain recombines TRBV30 with TRBJ1-6, with 7 bases identical to TRBD1. Germline CDR1 GTSNPN, CDR2 SVGIG (reference sequence). This CDR3 has 13 amino acids. V shed 8 bases and J 10 bases; nucleotides not matched to a gene: 11. The CDR3 is CARKGTENSPLHF. CDR3 DNA: TGTGCCCGGAAGGGGACAGAGAACTCACCCCTCCACTTT.

The chain uses TRBV11-2 and TRBJ2-5; 11 bases agree with TRBD2. Germline values: CDR1 SGHAT, CDR2 FQNNGV. CDR3 length: 15 amino acids. J gave up 4 bases and V 5 bases, and 6 bases lay outside the gene matches. In nucleotides, the CDR3 is TGTGCCAGCAGCGTAACAGGGACTAGCGGAGAGACCCAGTACTTC. It translates to CASSVTGTSGETQYF.

This sequence joins TRBV7-9 and TRBJ2-5; TRBD2 aligns across 10 bases. Germline V lookup: CDR1 SEHNR, CDR2 FQNEAQ (reference sequence). The CDR3 extends over 18 amino acids. V lost 1 base and J lost 5; bases outside the gene matches: 13. The DNA of the CDR3 is TGTGCCAGCAGCTTAGGTGTTCGAGCGGGAGGGCCAGAGGAGACCCAGTACTTC. Protein sequence: CASSLGVRAGGPEETQYF.

The chain links TRBV10-1 to TRBJ2-3; a possible D gene is TRBD1 (6 bases). V lost 4 bases, J lost 0 bases, and 14 bases lay in between. Germline V lookup: CDR1 WNHNN, CDR2 SYGVQD (reference sequence). The CDR3 covers 16 residues. CDR3 nucleotide sequence: TGCGCCAGCAGTGCATACAGGGCCTCTAGCACAGATACGCAGTATTTT. Translation: CASSAYRASSTDTQYF.

V gene TRBV7-9 combines with J gene TRBJ2-1; TRBD2 might be the D (7 bases). Trimming cost V 0 bases and J 7 bases, with 19 bases left between them. CDR1 is SEHNR, CDR2 FQNEAQ, per germline (reference sequence). This CDR3 has 17 residues. In nucleotides, the CDR3 is TGTGCCAGCAGCTTAGCGGTGGGGGGGCCTTCTAATAATGAGCAGTTCTTC. Its translation: CASSLAVGGPSNNEQFF.

The chain recombines TRBV3-1 (or the pseudogene TRBV3-2) with TRBJ2-3; 7 bases map to TRBD1. CDR1 is LGHDT and CDR2 is YNNKEL in the germline V gene (reference sequence). Trimming took 3 bases from V and 4 from J; bases not matched to a gene: 7. The CDR3 has 15 amino acids. The CDR3 is CASSQLAGGADTQYF. The DNA of the CDR3 is TGTGCCAGCAGCCAGTTGGCAGGGGGAGCAGATACGCAGTATTTT.

The chain links TRBV7-3 to TRBJ2-5; D is perhaps TRBD1 (6 bases). Trimming took off 5 bases at V and 4 bases at J, with 11 bases between the two ends. The CDR3 loop spans 13 amino acids. Germline lookup yields CDR1 SGHTA and CDR2 FQGTGA. Written as DNA, the CDR3 is TGTGCCAGCAGCCGGACAGTTGGAGAGACCCAGTACTTC. Amino acids: CASSRTVGETQYF.

The chain couples TRBV21-1 to TRBJ1-1; the table's D gene call, TRBD1, was not cross checked with the DNA. TRBV21-1 is annotated as a pseudogene. This CDR3 contains 15 residues. CDR3 sequence: CASSPRQGAHTEAFF. The CDR3 coding sequence is TGTGCCAGCAGCCCCCGACAGGGGGCCCACACTGAAGCTTTCTTT.

The chain links TRBV5-8 to TRBJ1-2, with 7 bases fitting TRBD1. Germline V CDR1 and CDR2: SGHTS, YDEGEE. V shed 4 bases and J 4 bases; nucleotides not matched to a gene: 10. The CDR3 covers 15 residues. DNA of the CDR3: TGTGCCAGCAGCCCCCGGGACAGAATTTCCTATGGCTACACCTTC. This encodes CASSPRDRISYGYTF.